One sample yielded the 19 T cell receptor beta chains listed below, sequenced in a study of T cells expressing NK-cell markers. Reprocessing the 5' RACE reads, TCRdb reports a single entry for every CDR3 protein and omits DNA. Its table records some 340,000 distinct CDR3 sequences. The sequenced sample was blood T cells: a sorted CD56 or NKG2C T cell subset, CD4+ or CD8+ T cells, or bulk PBMC T cells (not recorded which). The receptor source for this set is a man aged 18 to 70 in good health.

The genes are TRBV29-1 and TRBJ1-2. Germline V lookup: CDR1 SQVTM, CDR2 ANQGSEA. The CDR3 length is 14 residues. The CDR3 reads CSEVVLGAESGYTF. The full variable domain, rest sourced from reference TRBV29-1 and TRBJ1-2, is SAVISQKPSRDICQRGTSLTIQCQVDSQVTMMFWYRQQPGQSLTLIATANQGSEATYESGFVIDKFPISRPNLTFSTLTVSNMSPEDSSIYLCSEVVLGAESGYTFGSGTRLTVV.

This rearrangement joins TRBV18 to TRBJ2-5; TCRdb picks TRBD2, but there is no DNA to check that call. Per germline, CDR1 KGHSH and CDR2 LQKENI. The CDR3 contains 14 residues. The CDR3 loop is CASSQALEDETQYF.

J is TRBJ2-3 and V is TRBV11-2; there is no DNA to check the TCRdb D call of TRBD2. The CDR3 contains 18 residues. The germline CDR1 and CDR2 sequences are SGHAT and FQNNGV. CDR3: CASSLEVGRAYLTDTQYF.

This chain joins TRBV12-3 or TRBV12-4 and TRBJ2-2; TCRdb indicates TRBD1, and absent DNA this call remains unverified. The CDR3 loop spans 15 amino acids. The CDR3 sequence is CASRGAGGSTGELFF.

The chain links TRBV5-6 to TRBJ2-3; TCRdb's D gene call, TRBD1, goes unchecked for lack of DNA. This CDR3 spans 15 amino acids. Germline loops: CDR1 SGHDT, CDR2 YYEEEE. The CDR3 spells CASSLERGGPDTQYF.

The chain employs TRBV6-4 and TRBJ1-1; TCRdb's D call of TRBD1 is untestable without DNA. Germline V lookup: CDR1 MRHNA, CDR2 SNTAGT. The CDR3 runs 17 residues. The CDR3 spells CASSDSRAAGQNTEAFF.

This sequence joins TRBV7-2 and TRBJ2-3; without DNA, the TCRdb call of TRBD1 cannot be checked. This CDR3 is built from 16 residues. Germline loops: CDR1 SGHTA, CDR2 FQGNSA. The CDR3: CASSSTGNQRGDTQYF.

The chain combines TRBV24-1 with TRBJ2-1; TCRdb calls TRBD1, which cannot be checked without DNA. CDR1 is KGHDR, CDR2 SFDVKD, per germline. This CDR3 is 16 amino acids long. CDR3 loop: CATSDSGTGGQDEQFF.

The J gene is TRBJ1-1, the V gene TRBV20-1; the TRBD1 assignment by TCRdb is unverifiable without DNA. This CDR3 is built from 13 residues. Germline V gene data show CDR1 as DFQATT and CDR2 as SNEGSKA (reference sequence). CDR3 sequence reads: CSANREGKTEAFF.

This rearrangement joins TRBV2 to TRBJ1-1; the TRBD1 assignment by TCRdb is unverifiable without DNA. The CDR3 length is 18 residues. Germline V lookup: CDR1 SNHLY, CDR2 FYNNEI. CDR3 sequence: CASSHAGTRLGSNTEAFF. The full variable domain, rest sourced from reference TRBV2 and TRBJ1-1, is EPEVTQTPSHQVTQMGQEVILRCVPISNHLYFYWYRQILGQKVEFLVSFYNNEISEKSEIFDDQFSVERPDGSNFTLKIRSTKLEDSAMYFCASSHAGTRLGSNTEAFFGQGTRLTVV.

The chain joins TRBV4-1 to TRBJ2-3; TCRdb calls TRBD1, which cannot be checked without DNA. The germline gives CDR1 MGHRA, CDR2 YSYEKL. CDR3 length equals 16 residues. The CDR3 loop is CASSQDETGGADTQYF.

The rearrangement joins TRBV3-1 to TRBJ2-7. Germline-derived CDR1 and CDR2 are LGHDT and YNNKEL (reference sequence). The CDR3 has 12 amino acids. The CDR3 protein is CASSRVPYEQYF.

J is TRBJ2-2 and V is TRBV6-1; no DNA is available, so the TRBD1 call from TCRdb remains unchecked. The CDR3 is 17 amino acids. Germline loops: CDR1 MNHNS, CDR2 SASEGT. CDR3 sequence: CASSRRGAGGNTGELFF.

The V gene is TRBV6-1, the J gene TRBJ1-1; TCRdb gives TRBD1 as the D gene, but with no DNA this cannot be confirmed. The CDR3 has 13 amino acids. Germline values: CDR1 MNHNS, CDR2 SASEGT. CDR3 amino acids: CASSGGTGSEAFF.

J is TRBJ2-3 and V is TRBV5-6; TCRdb's D call of TRBD2 is untestable without DNA. CDR1 is SGHDT, CDR2 YYEEEE, per germline. This CDR3 spans 14 amino acids. The CDR3 reads CASSLGLNTDTQYF.

This chain links TRBV6-5 with TRBJ1-1; TCRdb's assignment of TRBD1 cannot be checked, as there is no DNA. The CDR3 extends over 15 amino acids. Looked up from germline, CDR1 is MNHEY and CDR2 is SVGAGI. CDR3 loop: CASSYPIDWGTEAFF.

The J gene is TRBJ2-7, the V gene TRBV23-1. TRBV23-1 qualifies as an ORF whose function is uncertain. The CDR3 has 16 residues. CDR3 sequence reads: CASSQKKGKGGYEQYF.

CDR3 amino acids: CASGGNQETQYF. V usage is TRBV2 and J usage is TRBJ2-5. The CDR3 runs to 12 residues. The germline V gene has CDR1 SNHLY and CDR2 FYNNEI.

The chain joins TRBV2 to TRBJ1-6; the D call from TCRdb, TRBD1, cannot be confirmed without DNA. CDR3 length equals 15 residues. The germline V gene has CDR1 SNHLY and CDR2 FYNNEI. Here the CDR3 reads CASNFVQGPNSPLHF.